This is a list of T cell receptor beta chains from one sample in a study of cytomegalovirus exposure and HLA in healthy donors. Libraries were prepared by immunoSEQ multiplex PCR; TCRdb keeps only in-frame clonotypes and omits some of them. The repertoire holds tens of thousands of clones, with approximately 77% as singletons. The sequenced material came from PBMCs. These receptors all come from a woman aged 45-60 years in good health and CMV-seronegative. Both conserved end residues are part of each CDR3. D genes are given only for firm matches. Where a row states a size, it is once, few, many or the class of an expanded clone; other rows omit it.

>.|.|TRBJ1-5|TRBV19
CASSLRTAASNQPQHF
TGTGCCAGTAGTCTCCGGACAGCTGCAAGCAATCAGCCCCAGCATTTT
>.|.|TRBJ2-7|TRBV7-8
CASSLSAALEEQYF
TGTGCCAGCAGCTTATCGGCAGCATTGGAGGAGCAGTACTTC
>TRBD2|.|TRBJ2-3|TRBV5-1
CASSSMGSGLVDTQYF
TGCGCCAGCAGCTCCATGGGTAGCGGGCTGGTAGATACGCAGTATTTT
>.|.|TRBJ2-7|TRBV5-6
CASSFTRNEQYF
TGTGCCAGCAGCTTCACCAGAAACGAGCAGTACTTC
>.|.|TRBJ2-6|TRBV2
CASSVDSSGANVLTF
TGTGCCAGCAGTGTAGATAGCTCTGGGGCCAACGTCCTGACTTTC
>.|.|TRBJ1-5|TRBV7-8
CASSLGSERPQHF
TGTGCCAGCAGCCTTGGGTCGGAGAGGCCCCAGCATTTT
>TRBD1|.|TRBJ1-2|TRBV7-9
CASSLAGGGDGYTF
TGTGCCAGCAGCTTAGCAGGGGGCGGAGATGGCTACACCTTC
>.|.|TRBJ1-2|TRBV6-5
CASSSPGKGGDGYTF
TGTGCCAGCAGTTCCCCAGGAAAGGGAGGGGATGGCTACACCTTC
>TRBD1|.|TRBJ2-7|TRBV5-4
CASSLGGQGVSYEQYF
TGTGCCAGCAGCTTGGGGGGACAGGGGGTCTCCTACGAGCAGTACTTC
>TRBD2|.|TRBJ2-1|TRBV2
CASSTTSGISDEQFF
TGTGCCAGCAGTACTACTAGCGGGATTTCGGATGAGCAGTTCTTC
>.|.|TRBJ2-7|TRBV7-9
CASSLDGNHEQYF
TGTGCCAGCAGCTTAGACGGGAACCACGAGCAGTACTTC
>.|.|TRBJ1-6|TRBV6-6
CASSPSAVDSPLHF
TGTGCCAGCAGTCCCTCCGCGGTAGACTCACCCCTCCACTTT
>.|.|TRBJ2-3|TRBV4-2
CASSRGEGTDTQYF
TGTGCCAGCAGCCGTGGAGAAGGCACAGATACGCAGTATTTT
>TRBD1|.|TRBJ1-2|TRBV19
CASTTGESNYGYTF
TGTGCCAGTACAACAGGGGAATCTAACTATGGCTACACCTTC
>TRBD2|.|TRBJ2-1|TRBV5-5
CASGIAGRLADEQFF
TGTGCCAGCGGTATAGCGGGGCGCCTTGCGGATGAGCAGTTCTTC
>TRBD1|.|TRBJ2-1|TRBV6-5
CASSYSGTGGLYEQFF
TGTGCCAGCAGTTACTCGGGGACAGGGGGCTTATATGAGCAGTTCTTC
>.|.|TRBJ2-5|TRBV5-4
CASSTDGQLGAQYF
TGTGCCAGCAGCACGGATGGACAACTTGGGGCCCAGTACTTC
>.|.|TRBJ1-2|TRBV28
CATPDLQGTNGYTF
TGTGCCACCCCAGACTTACAGGGCACGAATGGCTACACCTTC
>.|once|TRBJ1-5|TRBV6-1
CASSGTGGANLGQPQHF
TGTGCCAGCAGTGGAACGGGGGGCGCGAATCTCGGTCAGCCCCAGCATTTT
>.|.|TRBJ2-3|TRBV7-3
CASSIQGQTDTQYF
TGTGCCAGCAGCATCCAGGGGCAGACAGATACGCAGTATTTT
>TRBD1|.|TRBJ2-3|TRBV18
CASSPGTGWDTQYF
TGTGCCAGCTCACCCGGGACAGGGTGGGATACGCAGTATTTT
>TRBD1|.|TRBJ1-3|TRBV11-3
CASSTGAGGNTIYF
TGTGCCAGCAGCACAGGGGCTGGTGGAAACACCATATATTTT
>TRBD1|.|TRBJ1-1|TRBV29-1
CSVSLDRVRTEAFF
TGCAGCGTCTCCCTGGACAGGGTACGCACTGAAGCTTTCTTT
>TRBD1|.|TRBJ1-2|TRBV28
CASSPDDRVGGYTF
TGTGCCAGCAGCCCCGACGACAGGGTGGGTGGCTACACCTTC